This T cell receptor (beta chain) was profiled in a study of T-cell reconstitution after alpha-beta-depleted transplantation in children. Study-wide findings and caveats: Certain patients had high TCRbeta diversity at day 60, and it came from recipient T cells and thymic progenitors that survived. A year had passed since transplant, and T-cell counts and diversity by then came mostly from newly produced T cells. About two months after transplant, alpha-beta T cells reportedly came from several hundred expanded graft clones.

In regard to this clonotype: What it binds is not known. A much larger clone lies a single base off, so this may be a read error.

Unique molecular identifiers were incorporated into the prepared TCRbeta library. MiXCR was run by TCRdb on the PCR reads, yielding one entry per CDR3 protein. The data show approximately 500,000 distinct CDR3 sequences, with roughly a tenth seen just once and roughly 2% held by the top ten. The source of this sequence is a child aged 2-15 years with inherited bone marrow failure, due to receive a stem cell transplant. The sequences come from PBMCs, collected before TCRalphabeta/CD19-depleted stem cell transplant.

CDR3 DNA sequence: TGCGCCAGCAGTGGAACCCCTTCGGACAATGAGCAGTTCTTC. It specifies CASSGTPSDNEQFF. The V gene is TRBV10-1, the J gene TRBJ2-1; no clear D. The ends were cut back, 4 bases at V and 5 bases at J, with 12 bases in the middle. This CDR3 contains 14 residues. In germline, CDR1 is WNHNN, CDR2 SYGVQD (reference sequence).